This TCR beta chain was recovered during a study of blood T cell repertoires in COVID-19 (dated by TCRdb to 2020 to 2021). Regarding the study in general: The collaborator samples originated in the United States, Italy and Spain and spanned the acute and convalescent phases of COVID-19. The material from the prospective study consisted of cDNA or gDNA derived from T cells, B-cell-depleted T cells, or PBMCs. The dataset comprised deeply sampled blood TCRbeta repertoires from subjects exposed to, actively infected with, or recovered from COVID-19. The repertoires were released in a freely available public database meant as a resource for research on the immune response to SARS-CoV-2. Samples came from the ongoing ImmuneRACE study (first 160 participants) plus 1,254 subjects from 6 global collaborators. A de-identified subject ID, COVID-19 status, age in years and sex were almost always included in the sample metadata. Where available, HLA class I and class II types were obtained from metadata supplied by the sample provider rather than from assay-based typing. Summary of the overall study and its limitations: How much clinical and demographic metadata was included differed by source and by participant, and the metadata was provided uncurated.

Collaborating institutions collected whole blood in K2EDTA tubes following their own protocols. For TCRbeta analysis, collaborators shipped samples in one of three forms: frozen whole blood, isolated PBMCs, or DNA extracted from either of those sample types. The immunoSEQ Assay, a bias-controlled multiplex PCR, was used to amplify TCRbeta CDR3 regions from genomic DNA. In the original analysis: Within the assay, amplification of reference gene primers was used to estimate how many nucleated cells each sample contained. Sequence reads were collapsed and filtered to measure the absolute abundance of every unique TCRbeta CDR3 rearrangement. For each sample, productive Simpson clonality was calculated as the square root of Simpson's diversity index across productive rearrangements. The clones in this table, taken by TCRdb from immuneACCESS, are in-frame only. Not every clone is retained; where verified, under half of the shortfall comes from an unresolved V gene, and the cause of the rest is unknown. That table gives V, J and clone size, and the DNA gave D and trimming. Present in this sample are 250,000 or so clones, roughly 86% of which were seen just once. The ten largest clonotypes hold about 4% of the sample.

The germline V gene encodes CDR1 SGDLS and CDR2 YYNGEE. The CDR3, cysteine through phenylalanine, is 14 amino acids long. The read is trimmed to its CDR3 DNA, 42 bases read in frame from base 1. A distance of 12 bases separates the germline ends of V and J, which lose 6 bases and 1 base respectively. About this clone itself: It lacks a known antigen. One base away there is no much larger clone; base qualities are not given.

Recombination linked TRBV9 to TRBJ2-3; no D gene can be assigned with confidence. The TCR sequence derives from a man in his fifties with acute or convalescent COVID-19. The sequenced sample consisted of peripheral blood. The DNA is as follows: TGTGCCAGCACTCGGAGACCGGGCACAGATACGCAGTATTTT. Protein translation: CASTRRPGTDTQYF.